What follows is one TCR beta chain and its context. The sample belongs to a study of OX40 agonist ivuxolimab in advanced cancers. The repertoire was sequenced with immunoSEQ multiplex PCR; TCRdb's copy has only in-frame clones and lacks some. The sample contains around 75,000 clones, roughly 91% of which appear only once. Germline CDR1 reads MNHNS; CDR2 reads SASEGT. V lost 0 bases and J lost 6, with 7 bases in between. CDR3 size: 13 residues. Sequences were derived from CD4+ or CD8+ T cells sorted from blood, sampled in a trial of the OX40 agonist ivuxolimab. The V call is TRBV6-1, the J call TRBJ2-3; a possible D gene is TRBD2 (5 bases). The TCR was taken from an adult with an advanced solid tumor such as melanoma, head and neck, liver or kidney cancer. The CDR3 coding sequence is TGTGCCAGCAGTGAAGCGCGAGGGGATACGCAGTATTTT. Its protein is CASSEARGDTQYF.